This is a list of T cell receptor beta chains from one sample in a study of tumor-infiltrating lymphocytes in primary liver carcinoma. TCRdb independently ran MiXCR on the multiplex PCR reads; one entry per CDR3 protein. The table records about 200,000 distinct CDR3 sequences, around 60% of them present only once. What was sequenced was peripheral blood. The origin of the receptors is a woman aged 55-69 years with primary liver carcinoma and hepatitis B virus infection. Both conserved end residues are part of each CDR3.

v_call cdr3_aa
TRBV19 CASSIGTGSDNEQFF
TRBV5-4 CASSRTSGGATGELFF
TRBV4-2 CASTSGTSTDTRYF
TRBV11-2 CASSSLWALLKSTDTQNF
TRBV12-3/TRBV12-4 CASRERDDTGELSF
TRBV11-2 CASSLNHLGTTNEKLLF
TRBV24-1 CATSDRDSTGQFF
TRBV28 CASSFLGPRIGTGELFF
TRBV12-3/TRBV12-4 CAISGALGANVLTF
TRBV11-1 CASSHRTGVGETQYF
TRBV10-2 CSNSDVRGGPNEQFF
TRBV11-3 CASSLPVTSTYEQYF
TRBV29-1 CNVERGGEQYF
TRBV7-8 CASSSSGRVEAFF
TRBV6-1 CASSDRASGRFGQETHYF
TRBV11-2 CASSLGGGSEQYF
TRBV29-1 CNIEGGAQETQYF
TRBV28 CASSPWGHNQPQHF
TRBV6-5 CASSYRGSSPYNHEQFF
TRBV30 CSWTPRTGRFNTEAFF
TRBV6-1 CASSENRNRSDYTF
TRBV11-2 CASSLGLAIAGEDTDTQYF
TRBV11-2 CASSPSGGSYEQYF
TRBV5-4 CASRVRGAQDREYF
TRBV11-3 CTSSSLPYNEQFF
TRBV11-1 CDSRRDRAGGYTF
TRBV11-2 CASSPGLAPSRGSYEQYF
TRBV11-2 CTSNLGTGTNEQYF
TRBV11-3 CASCRPRATGGEQYF
TRBV19 CASSIEPGFYNEQFF
TRBV12-3/TRBV12-4 CASSLARETQYF
TRBV7-8 CASSGPGRPSNFNEQFF
TRBV10-1 CASKDPERASGNTIYF
TRBV7-9 CASSLGLAPNTDTQYF
TRBV6-6 CASTPMGGNSPLHF